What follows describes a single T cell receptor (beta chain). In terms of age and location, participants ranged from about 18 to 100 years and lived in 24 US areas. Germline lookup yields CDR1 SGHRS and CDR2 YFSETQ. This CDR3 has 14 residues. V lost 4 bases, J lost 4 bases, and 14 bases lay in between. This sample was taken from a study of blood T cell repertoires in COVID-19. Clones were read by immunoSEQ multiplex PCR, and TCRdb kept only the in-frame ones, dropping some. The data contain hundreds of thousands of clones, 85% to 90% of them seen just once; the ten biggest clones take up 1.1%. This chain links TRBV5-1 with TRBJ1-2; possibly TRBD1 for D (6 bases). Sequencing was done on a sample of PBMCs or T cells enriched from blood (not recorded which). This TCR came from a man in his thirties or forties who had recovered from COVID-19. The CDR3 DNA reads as TGCGCCAGCAGCGACTCGGGACAAGGCTATGGCTACACCTTC. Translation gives CASSDSGQGYGYTF.